These 9 T cell receptor beta chains originate from one sample sequenced in a study of T cell repertoires in cytomegalovirus infection. MiXCR, applied by TCRdb to the reads, yields one record per CDR3 protein. The sample holds 600,000 to 800,000 distinct CDR3 sequences, 24% seen once. The sequenced material came from CD8+ T cells from PBMCs. These receptors came from a human donor in good health (CMV status not recorded). Some clones in this sample may be carry-over from other donors' samples.

V gene TRBV6-6 combines with J gene TRBJ2-1, with D perhaps TRBD1 (6 bases). The V end was cut by 2 bases, the J end by 6 bases, with 17 bases between. This CDR3 is built from 16 residues. Per the germline V gene, CDR1 is MNHNY and CDR2 is SVGAGI (reference sequence). The CDR3 sequence: CASSYGGPLRFNEQFF. CDR3 DNA: TGTGCCAGCAGTTACGGGGGCCCGTTAAGGTTCAATGAGCAGTTCTTC.

This clonotype was found many times. The genes are TRBV7-6 and TRBJ2-5, with a possible D match to TRBD2 (7 bases). The germline V gene has CDR1 SGHVS and CDR2 FNYEAQ. The CDR3 loop spans 15 amino acids. Deletions cut 5 bases from V and 4 bases from J, with 17 bases between. The CDR3 DNA reads TGTGCCAGCAGCAATAGGGGGGGGGCCAGAGAGACCCAGTACTTC. It codes for CASSNRGGARETQYF.

The chain combines TRBV19 with TRBJ1-2, with a possible D match to TRBD1 (5 bases). V was shortened by 0 bases and J by 6 bases, with 23 bases between the two germline ends. The CDR3 totals 18 residues. CDR1 is LNHDA, CDR2 SQIVND, per germline (reference sequence). The CDR3 reads CASSIEPVEAGAAHGYTF. The CDR3 DNA is TGTGCCAGTAGTATAGAACCCGTCGAGGCCGGGGCGGCGCATGGCTACACCTTC.

This clonotype was observed at least ten times. This chain joins TRBV7-6 and TRBJ2-7, with a possible D match to TRBD2 (6 bases). Germline-derived CDR1 and CDR2 are SGHVS and FNYEAQ. CDR3 length: 14 amino acids. The V end was cut by 0 bases, the J end by 3 bases, with 9 bases between. The chain's CDR3 is CASSLAGEDYEQYF. The CDR3 DNA follows: TGTGCCAGCAGCTTAGCAGGGGAGGACTACGAGCAGTACTTC.

The chain recombines TRBV29-1 with TRBJ2-1; perhaps D is TRBD1 or TRBD2 (6 bases each). V dropped 6 bases and J dropped 8 bases, with 20 bases sitting between them. Germline-derived CDR1 and CDR2 are SQVTM and ANQGSEA. CDR3 length: 14 amino acids. DNA for the CDR3: TGCAGCGTCCGCCCCTATCCGGGGGCGGATGAGCAGTTCTTC. This sequence encodes CSVRPYPGADEQFF.

The V call is TRBV4-3, the J call TRBJ1-2; unclear D gene. Germline V lookup: CDR1 LGHNA, CDR2 YSLEER. The V and J ends lost 0 bases and 3 bases respectively, with 14 bases between them. CDR3 length equals 16 residues. The CDR3 spells CASSQDVAGYHYGYTF. The CDR3 coding sequence is TGCGCCAGCAGCCAAGATGTGGCGGGGTATCACTATGGCTACACCTTC.

The rearrangement uses TRBV25-1 and TRBJ2-1; D is undetermined. This CDR3 spans 14 amino acids. Germline CDR1 reads MGHDK; CDR2 reads SYGVNS. Between the trimmed V and J ends, which lost 1 base and 2 bases, there was a span of 6 bases. CDR3 nucleotide sequence: TGTGCCAGCAGTGAATCACAGACCTACAATGAGCAGTTCTTC. Translating gives CASSESQTYNEQFF.

This clonotype was observed many times. The V and J genes are TRBV20-1 and TRBJ2-5, with TRBD1 matching over 9 bases. The CDR3 spans 16 residues. The V gene's germline CDR1 is DFQATT and CDR2 SNEGSKA (reference sequence). J lost 4 bases, V lost 5 bases, and 14 bases had no gene match. In DNA, the CDR3 is TGCAGTGCTTGGGACAGGGACTCACCCGAAGGAGAGACCCAGTACTTC. Its protein product is CSAWDRDSPEGETQYF.

This clonotype was detected many times. This chain uses TRBV6-6 with TRBJ1-2, with D perhaps matching TRBD1 (5 bases). This CDR3 is 13 amino acids long. The germline V gene has CDR1 MNHNY and CDR2 SVGAGI (reference sequence). V lost 7 bases, J lost 3 bases, and 12 bases lay in between. CDR3 nucleotides: TGTGCCAGCACCCCCCCAGGGTACTATGGCTACACCTTC. This encodes CASTPPGYYGYTF.